This TCR beta chain is drawn from a study of OX40 agonist ivuxolimab in advanced cancers. The V and J ends lost 9 bases and 0 bases respectively, with 14 bases between them. Germline lookup yields CDR1 LNHDA and CDR2 SQIVND (reference sequence). This CDR3 comprises 15 residues. Assay: immunoSEQ multiplex PCR; the TCRdb copy retains only in-frame clones and omits some. The sample yields about 79,000 clones, roughly 80% seen once. Here the sequenced sample was CD4+ or CD8+ T cells sorted from blood, taken in a trial of the OX40 agonist ivuxolimab. The source is an adult with an advanced solid tumor such as melanoma, head and neck, liver or kidney cancer. The chain is built from TRBV19 and TRBJ1-4; D is ambiguous. The CDR3 loop reads CASRRTAATNEKLFF. The CDR3 DNA follows: TGTGCCAGCAGGAGGACGGCTGCAACTAATGAAAAACTGTTTTTT.